Following are 21 T cell receptor beta chains from one sample sequenced in a study of T cells in Graves' hyperthyroidism and ophthalmopathy (dated by TCRdb to 2018 to 2020). The library was made by multiplex PCR. For sequencing, an Illumina HiSeq 2000 was employed. The TCR beta CDR3 regions were amplified from the RNA transcripts. For the first round of RT-PCR on the TCR CDR3, the HTBI primer set was used together with the Qiagen OneStep RT-PCR kit. TCRdb redid the processing of the public reads, applying fastp at Q25 and MiXCR, and retained in-frame beta chains. A single entry per CDR3 protein holds the most common genes and DNA from its merged rows. The sample table holds a few hundred thousand distinct CDR3 sequences, of which less than 15% were seen once. Roughly 13% of the sample rests with the top ten. Sequenced material: blood. These receptors originate from a woman aged 40-49 years with Graves' hyperthyroidism.

This clonotype showed up many times. CDR3 region: CASSLGAVAGAGEQFF. The CDR3 DNA is TGTGCCAGCAGTTTAGGGGCAGTAGCGGGAGCCGGTGAGCAGTTCTTC. J is TRBJ2-1 and V is TRBV12-3 or TRBV12-4; TRBD2 matches at 9 bases. V dropped 1 base and J dropped 9; count of bases not matched to a gene: 10. CDR3 length: 16 amino acids.

The chain carries TRBV30 and TRBJ1-1; D is perhaps TRBD1 (5 bases). CDR3 length: 16 residues. Trimming cost V 1 base and J 10 bases, with 25 bases left between them. Germline loops: CDR1 GTSNPN, CDR2 SVGIG (reference sequence). The CDR3 DNA reads as TGTGCCTGGAGTGACCCCTCGGCCGTAGGGGAAGAGGGAGCTTTCTTT. Translated: CAWSDPSAVGEEGAFF.

This rearrangement joins TRBV2 to TRBJ2-2, with 13 bases aligning to TRBD2. Germline loops: CDR1 SNHLY, CDR2 FYNNEI. This CDR3 has 16 residues. The J segment lost 5 bases and the V segment lost 6 bases, leaving 6 bases of the junction unmatched. This CDR3 is CASRGGTSGATGELFF. The CDR3 region has the DNA TGTGCCAGCAGGGGAGGGACTAGCGGGGCGACCGGGGAGCTGTTTTTT.

The rearrangement links TRBV5-1 to TRBJ2-3; no definite D call. The V and J ends lost 0 bases and 5 bases respectively, with 16 bases between them. The germline gives CDR1 SGHRS, CDR2 YFSETQ. There are 16 residues in the CDR3. The CDR3 loop reads CASSLARSLREDTQYF. Here the CDR3 DNA reads TGCGCCAGCAGCTTGGCCCGAAGTCTGAGAGAAGATACGCAGTATTTT.

This clonotype was recorded many times. The chain joins TRBV28 to TRBJ2-1; weak D call: TRBD2 (5 bases). CDR1 and CDR2 from the germline V gene are MDHEN and SYDVKM. CDR3 length: 15 amino acids. V was trimmed by 2 bases and J by 7 bases, leaving 15 bases between them. CDR3 sequence (DNA): TGTGCCAGCAGTTTACTAGAGGGCACACGGAATGAGCAGTTCTTC. Amino acids: CASSLLEGTRNEQFF.

This clonotype has at least ten counts. The chain couples TRBV7-2 to TRBJ1-2, with D unclear. The CDR3 spans 14 residues. Looked up from germline, CDR1 is SGHTA and CDR2 is FQGNSA. The V and J ends lost 4 bases and 6 bases respectively, with 15 bases between them. The CDR3 sequence: CASSSPDGRDGYTF. The CDR3 DNA sequence: TGTGCCAGCAGCTCGCCCGACGGGAGAGATGGCTACACCTTC. Variable domain in full (rest from reference TRBV7-2 and TRBJ1-2): GAGVSQSPSNKVTEKGKDVELRCDPISGHTALYWYRQSLGQGLEFLIYFQGNSAPDKSGLPSDRFSAERTGGSVSTLTIQRTQQEDSAVYLCASSSPDGRDGYTFGSGTRLTVV.

As for this clonotype: The junction and the germline gene differ at one end; a read error may be behind it. The chain recombines TRBV6-1 with TRBJ2-7, with a weak D call TRBD1 (5 bases). The CDR3 has 14 residues. Germline assignment: CDR1 MNHNS and CDR2 SASEGT. The CDR3 sequence: CASSTDSTSYEQHF. CDR3 DNA sequence: TGTGCCAGCAGTACAGACAGCACCTCCTACGAGCAGCACTTC.

This clonotype was observed a handful of times. The chain joins TRBV10-3 to TRBJ1-3; tentative D call: TRBD1 (5 bases). Germline V gene data show CDR1 as ENHRY and CDR2 as SYGVKD. CDR3 length: 15 amino acids. The V end lost 3 bases, the J end lost 0 bases, and 9 bases lay between the germline ends. The CDR3 nucleotides read TGTGCCATCAGTGATACAGGATTCTCTGGAAACACCATATATTTT. Residues: CAISDTGFSGNTIYF.

This clonotype was detected ten times or more. The V call is TRBV6-1, the J call TRBJ2-1, with a possible D match to TRBD2 (6 bases). This CDR3 is built from 19 residues. The germline gives CDR1 MNHNS, CDR2 SASEGT. Trimming removed 8 bases at V and 0 bases at J, with 26 bases between. The CDR3 DNA sequence: TGTGCCAGCCCTCCCGGGGGAGCCCGATCAGGCGGCTCCTACAATGAGCAGTTCTTC. The encoded protein is CASPPGGARSGGSYNEQFF.

As to this clonotype: A clone one base away is much larger, so this may be a read error. The chain is built from TRBV6-5 and TRBJ1-1; D not resolved. The CDR3 runs 14 residues. Germline V CDR1 and CDR2: MNHEY, SVGAGI. CDR3 amino acids: CASSYHSVNTVAFF. The CDR3 DNA follows: TGTGCCAGCAGTTATCACTCAGTGAACACTGTAGCTTTCTTT.

This clonotype occurred many times. The CDR3 loop is CASSLASGKVDEQYF. The CDR3 DNA reads as TGTGCCAGCAGCTTGGCTAGCGGGAAGGTCGACGAGCAGTACTTC. This chain uses TRBV7-9 with TRBJ2-7, with 9 bases identical to TRBD2. In germline, CDR1 is SEHNR, CDR2 FQNEAQ (reference sequence). Unmatched junction bases numbered 8, after V lost 3 bases and J lost 5 bases. The CDR3 extends over 15 amino acids. Combining the CDR3 with reference TRBV7-9 and TRBJ2-7 gives the whole variable domain DTGVSQNPRHKITKRGQNVTFRCDPISEHNRLYWYRQTLGQGPEFLTYFQNEAQLEKSRLLSDRFSAERPKGSFSTLEIQRTEQGDSAMYLCASSLASGKVDEQYFGPGTRLTVT.

Many counts were recorded for this clonotype. The chain joins TRBV3-1 to TRBJ2-7, with a tentative D call TRBD1 (5 bases). Trimming shortened V by 9 bases and J by 5 bases, and 11 bases separated the two germline ends. The CDR3 spans 11 residues. Germline loops: CDR1 LGHDT, CDR2 YNNKEL (reference sequence). This chain's CDR3 is CAREKDNEQYF. The CDR3 nucleotides read TGTGCCAGGGAAAAGGACAACGAGCAGTACTTC.

This clonotype appeared many times. The J gene is TRBJ1-1, the V gene TRBV28; maybe TRBD1 (6 bases). This CDR3 has 13 amino acids. Germline V gene lookup returns CDR1 MDHEN and CDR2 SYDVKM. V dropped 7 bases and J dropped 7 bases, with 16 bases sitting between them. The CDR3 protein is CASNTPFRGEAFF. DNA for the CDR3: TGTGCCAGCAACACACCTTTCAGGGGTGAAGCTTTCTTT.

This clonotype was counted only a few times. This sequence joins TRBV6-1 and TRBJ1-3, with D maybe TRBD1 (5 bases). V was pared by 6 bases and J by 0 bases, with 12 bases between. The germline V gene has CDR1 MNHNS and CDR2 SASEGT. The CDR3 contains 15 residues. The CDR3 DNA reads as TGTGCCAGCAGGCCGGGACTGCTCTCTGGAAACACCATATATTTT. Residues: CASRPGLLSGNTIYF.

There are a few counts of this clonotype. The chain has TRBV6-1 and TRBJ1-1; no firm D call. Germline values: CDR1 MNHNS, CDR2 SASEGT. V gave up 0 bases and J gave up 4 bases, with 12 bases separating them. The CDR3 runs to 15 residues. The CDR3 here is CASSEALTVGTEAFF. The CDR3 DNA follows: TGTGCCAGCAGTGAAGCGCTCACGGTGGGCACTGAAGCTTTCTTT.

For this clonotype: Being one base from a much bigger clone, this may be a read error. The chain joins TRBV29-1 to TRBJ2-3; 9 bases line up with TRBD2. Germline V CDR1 and CDR2: SQVTM, ANQGSEA. This CDR3 is built from 15 residues. DNA for the CDR3: TGCAATGGGACACGGAGCGGGAGGCGGACAGATACGCAGTATTTT. This gives the protein CNGTRSGRRTDTQYF.

This clonotype has ten or more counts. V gene TRBV28 combines with J gene TRBJ2-3; the match to TRBD2 covers 11 bases. In germline, CDR1 is MDHEN, CDR2 SYDVKM. The CDR3 covers 15 residues. V dropped 5 bases and J dropped 3; count of bases not matched to a gene: 4. The CDR3 nucleotides are TGTGCCAGCAGTCCTAGCGGGAGGTCGACAGATACGCAGTATTTT. It specifies CASSPSGRSTDTQYF.

Here the CDR3 reads CASTAGPNQPQHF. The CDR3 nucleotides read TGTGCCAGTACAGCGGGTCCTAATCAGCCCCAGCATTTT. This sequence joins TRBV19 and TRBJ1-5, with unresolved D. V lost 7 bases and J 4 bases, leaving 11 bases between the germline ends. CDR1 LNHDA and CDR2 SQIVND come from the germline V gene (reference sequence). The CDR3 covers 13 residues.

Ten or more counts support this clonotype. The J gene is TRBJ2-5, the V gene TRBV20-1; 15 bases are shared with TRBD2. Germline CDR1 and CDR2: DFQATT and SNEGSKA (reference sequence). Trimming removed 3 bases from V and 2 bases from J; junction bases left unmatched: 7. The CDR3 covers 17 residues. CDR3 nucleotides: TGCAGTGCTAGTGGGGGGACTAGCGGGAGGCAACAAGAGACCCAGTACTTC. It encodes CSASGGTSGRQQETQYF.

This clonotype was seen many times. V usage is TRBV28 and J usage is TRBJ2-7, with D possibly TRBD2 on 6 matching bases. The CDR3 runs to 16 residues. V lost 8 bases and J lost 0, with 20 bases in between. Germline V gene sequence: CDR1 MDHEN, CDR2 SYDVKM. CDR3 residues: CASCPSGGGFSYEQYF. The CDR3 DNA follows: TGTGCCAGCTGCCCCTCCGGGGGAGGCTTCTCCTACGAGCAGTACTTC.

This clonotype turned up a few times. The V gene is TRBV19, the J gene TRBJ1-1, with 8 bases fitting TRBD1. V lost 4 bases to trimming and J lost 5 bases; unmatched junction nucleotides: 9. CDR3 length equals 15 residues. Germline CDR1 LNHDA, CDR2 SQIVND (reference sequence). The CDR3 DNA reads as TGTGCCAGTAGTACCAAACAGGGGGTAGTAACTGAAGCTTTCTTT. As protein: CASSTKQGVVTEAFF.